This T cell receptor beta chain was sequenced in a study of spatial heterogeneity in lung cancer. Broader study findings: Counts that tracked tumor mutation counts were those of expanded intratumoral alpha and beta TCRs. The recorded estimate of tumor T cell coverage is around 7% for alpha chains and 11% to 15% for beta chains.

The sample's time point: sample taken at primary tumor resection. The cohort: over 70 early-stage, untreated non-small cell lung cancer patients. Whole RNA, which was extracted from tumor, nontumor lung tissue or frozen PBMC, was sequenced without any cell sorting. A remark on this clonotype: Antigen unknown.

Trimming stripped 1 base from V and 6 bases from J, with 4 bases between. This CDR3 is 11 amino acids long. Germline CDR1 is GTSNPN and CDR2 is SVGIG (reference sequence). TCRdb re-derived calls from the 5' RACE reads in MiXCR, one entry per CDR3 protein. The sample yields about 28,000 distinct CDR3 sequences, roughly 6.9% seen once. This receptor was identified in a male donor with early-stage non-small cell lung cancer. The rearrangement uses TRBV30 and TRBJ1-5; D is uncertain. The sequencing here drew on lung tumor tissue, taken at surgery. The CDR3: CAWSDGQPQHF. DNA for the CDR3: TGTGCCTGGAGTGACGGTCAGCCCCAGCATTTT.